This TCR beta chain came from a study of cytomegalovirus exposure and HLA in healthy donors. The V gene lost 0 bases and the J gene lost 0 bases, with 11 bases spanning the gap. Germline V CDR1 and CDR2: LNHDA, SQIVND (reference sequence). CDR3 length equals 16 residues. Healthy people donating bone marrow made up the donors. Primers: 60 Vbeta forward and 13 Jbeta reverse. TCRdb keeps only in-frame clones here, not all; method: immunoSEQ multiplex PCR. This sample has about 160,000 clones, with 70% to 80% found just once. What was sequenced was PBMCs. This chain connects TRBV19 to TRBJ1-1, with D perhaps TRBD1 (5 bases). The receptor was derived from a man aged 30 to 39 in good health and CMV-seropositive. The CDR3 sequence: CASSIEQASMNTEAFF. Written as DNA, the CDR3 is TGTGCCAGTAGTATAGAACAGGCGTCTATGAACACTGAAGCTTTCTTT.